The present TCR beta chain was sequenced within a study of control samples from healthy donors and cancer patients (dated by TCRdb to the early 2020s). Reading the germline V gene (reference sequence) gives CDR1 MNHNY and CDR2 SVGAGI. V is pared back by 5 bases and J by 4 bases, with 11 bases lying between the germline termini. The CDR3 contains 13 residues, cysteine and phenylalanine counted. Only the CDR3 DNA stays, 39 bases, in frame from base 1. Library preparation employed the immunoSEQ multiplex PCR assay. Not all clones reach the TCRdb copy of this immuneACCESS table, which keeps in-frame sequences only. Checked studies attribute under half of the gap to unresolved V genes and leave the rest unexplained. The sample profile shows 150,000 to 200,000 clones; 94% of them were found once. 8.5% of the sample comes from the top ten. This clone has just one count. Which antigen it targets is not known. Within one base of it there is no much larger clone, and no base qualities were kept.

The sequence links TRBV6-6 to TRBJ1-2; the D gene cannot be resolved reliably. Sequences were obtained from blood. This clonotype originated in a middle-aged woman in good health. CDR3 sequence: CASSPRGSYGYTF. The DNA sequence follows: TGTGCCAGCAGTCCTCGGGGAAGCTATGGCTACACCTTC.